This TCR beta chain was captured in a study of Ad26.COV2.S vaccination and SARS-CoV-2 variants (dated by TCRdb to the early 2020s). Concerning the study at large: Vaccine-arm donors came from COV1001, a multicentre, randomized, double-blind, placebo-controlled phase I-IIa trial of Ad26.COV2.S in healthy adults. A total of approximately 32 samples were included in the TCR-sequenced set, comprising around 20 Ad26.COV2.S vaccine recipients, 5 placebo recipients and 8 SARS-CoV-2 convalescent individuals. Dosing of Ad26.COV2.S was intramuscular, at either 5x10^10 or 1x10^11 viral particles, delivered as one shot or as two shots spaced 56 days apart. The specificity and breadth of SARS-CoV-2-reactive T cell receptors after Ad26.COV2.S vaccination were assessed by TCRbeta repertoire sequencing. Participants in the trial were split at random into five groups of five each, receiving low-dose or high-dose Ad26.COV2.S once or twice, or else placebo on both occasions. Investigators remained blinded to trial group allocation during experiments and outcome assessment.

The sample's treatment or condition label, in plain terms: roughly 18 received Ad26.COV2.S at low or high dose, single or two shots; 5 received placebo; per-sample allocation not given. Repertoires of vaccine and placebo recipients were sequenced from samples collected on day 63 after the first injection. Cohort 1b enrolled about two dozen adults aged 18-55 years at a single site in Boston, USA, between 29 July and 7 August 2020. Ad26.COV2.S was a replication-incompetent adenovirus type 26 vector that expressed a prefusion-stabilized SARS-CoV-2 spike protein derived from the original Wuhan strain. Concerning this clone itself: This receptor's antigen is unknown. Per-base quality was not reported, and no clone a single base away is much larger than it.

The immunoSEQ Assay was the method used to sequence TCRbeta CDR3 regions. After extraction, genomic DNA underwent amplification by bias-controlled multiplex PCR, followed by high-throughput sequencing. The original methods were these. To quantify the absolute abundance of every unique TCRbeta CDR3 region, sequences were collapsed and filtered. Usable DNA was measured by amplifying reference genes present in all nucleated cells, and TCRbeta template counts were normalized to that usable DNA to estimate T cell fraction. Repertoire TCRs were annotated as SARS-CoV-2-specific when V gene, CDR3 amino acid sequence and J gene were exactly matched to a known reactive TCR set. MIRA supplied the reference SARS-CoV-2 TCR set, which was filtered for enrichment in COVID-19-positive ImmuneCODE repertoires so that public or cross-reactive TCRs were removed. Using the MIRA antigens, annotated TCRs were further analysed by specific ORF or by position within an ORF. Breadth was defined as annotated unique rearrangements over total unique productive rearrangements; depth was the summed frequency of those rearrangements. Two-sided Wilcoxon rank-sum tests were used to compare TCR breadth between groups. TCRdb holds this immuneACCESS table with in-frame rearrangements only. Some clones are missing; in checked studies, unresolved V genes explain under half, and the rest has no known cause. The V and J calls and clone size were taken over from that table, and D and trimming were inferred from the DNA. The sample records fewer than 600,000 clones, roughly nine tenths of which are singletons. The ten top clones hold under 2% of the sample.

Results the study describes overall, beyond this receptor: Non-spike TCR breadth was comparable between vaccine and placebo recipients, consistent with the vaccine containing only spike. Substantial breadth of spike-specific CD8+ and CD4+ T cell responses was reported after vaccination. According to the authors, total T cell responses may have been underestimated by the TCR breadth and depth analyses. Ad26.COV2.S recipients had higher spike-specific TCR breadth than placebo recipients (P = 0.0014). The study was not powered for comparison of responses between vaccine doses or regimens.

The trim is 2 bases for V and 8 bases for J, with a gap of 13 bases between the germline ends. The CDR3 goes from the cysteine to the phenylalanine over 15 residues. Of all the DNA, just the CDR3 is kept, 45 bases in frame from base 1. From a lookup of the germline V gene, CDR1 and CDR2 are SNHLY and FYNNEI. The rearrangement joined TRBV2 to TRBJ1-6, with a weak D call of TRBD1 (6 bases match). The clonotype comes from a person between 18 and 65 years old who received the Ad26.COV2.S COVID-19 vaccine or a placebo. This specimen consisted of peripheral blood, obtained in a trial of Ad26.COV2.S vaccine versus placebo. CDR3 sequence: CASSESQGRDSPLHF. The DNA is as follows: TGTGCCAGCAGTGAATCACAGGGAAGGGATTCACCCCTCCACTTT.